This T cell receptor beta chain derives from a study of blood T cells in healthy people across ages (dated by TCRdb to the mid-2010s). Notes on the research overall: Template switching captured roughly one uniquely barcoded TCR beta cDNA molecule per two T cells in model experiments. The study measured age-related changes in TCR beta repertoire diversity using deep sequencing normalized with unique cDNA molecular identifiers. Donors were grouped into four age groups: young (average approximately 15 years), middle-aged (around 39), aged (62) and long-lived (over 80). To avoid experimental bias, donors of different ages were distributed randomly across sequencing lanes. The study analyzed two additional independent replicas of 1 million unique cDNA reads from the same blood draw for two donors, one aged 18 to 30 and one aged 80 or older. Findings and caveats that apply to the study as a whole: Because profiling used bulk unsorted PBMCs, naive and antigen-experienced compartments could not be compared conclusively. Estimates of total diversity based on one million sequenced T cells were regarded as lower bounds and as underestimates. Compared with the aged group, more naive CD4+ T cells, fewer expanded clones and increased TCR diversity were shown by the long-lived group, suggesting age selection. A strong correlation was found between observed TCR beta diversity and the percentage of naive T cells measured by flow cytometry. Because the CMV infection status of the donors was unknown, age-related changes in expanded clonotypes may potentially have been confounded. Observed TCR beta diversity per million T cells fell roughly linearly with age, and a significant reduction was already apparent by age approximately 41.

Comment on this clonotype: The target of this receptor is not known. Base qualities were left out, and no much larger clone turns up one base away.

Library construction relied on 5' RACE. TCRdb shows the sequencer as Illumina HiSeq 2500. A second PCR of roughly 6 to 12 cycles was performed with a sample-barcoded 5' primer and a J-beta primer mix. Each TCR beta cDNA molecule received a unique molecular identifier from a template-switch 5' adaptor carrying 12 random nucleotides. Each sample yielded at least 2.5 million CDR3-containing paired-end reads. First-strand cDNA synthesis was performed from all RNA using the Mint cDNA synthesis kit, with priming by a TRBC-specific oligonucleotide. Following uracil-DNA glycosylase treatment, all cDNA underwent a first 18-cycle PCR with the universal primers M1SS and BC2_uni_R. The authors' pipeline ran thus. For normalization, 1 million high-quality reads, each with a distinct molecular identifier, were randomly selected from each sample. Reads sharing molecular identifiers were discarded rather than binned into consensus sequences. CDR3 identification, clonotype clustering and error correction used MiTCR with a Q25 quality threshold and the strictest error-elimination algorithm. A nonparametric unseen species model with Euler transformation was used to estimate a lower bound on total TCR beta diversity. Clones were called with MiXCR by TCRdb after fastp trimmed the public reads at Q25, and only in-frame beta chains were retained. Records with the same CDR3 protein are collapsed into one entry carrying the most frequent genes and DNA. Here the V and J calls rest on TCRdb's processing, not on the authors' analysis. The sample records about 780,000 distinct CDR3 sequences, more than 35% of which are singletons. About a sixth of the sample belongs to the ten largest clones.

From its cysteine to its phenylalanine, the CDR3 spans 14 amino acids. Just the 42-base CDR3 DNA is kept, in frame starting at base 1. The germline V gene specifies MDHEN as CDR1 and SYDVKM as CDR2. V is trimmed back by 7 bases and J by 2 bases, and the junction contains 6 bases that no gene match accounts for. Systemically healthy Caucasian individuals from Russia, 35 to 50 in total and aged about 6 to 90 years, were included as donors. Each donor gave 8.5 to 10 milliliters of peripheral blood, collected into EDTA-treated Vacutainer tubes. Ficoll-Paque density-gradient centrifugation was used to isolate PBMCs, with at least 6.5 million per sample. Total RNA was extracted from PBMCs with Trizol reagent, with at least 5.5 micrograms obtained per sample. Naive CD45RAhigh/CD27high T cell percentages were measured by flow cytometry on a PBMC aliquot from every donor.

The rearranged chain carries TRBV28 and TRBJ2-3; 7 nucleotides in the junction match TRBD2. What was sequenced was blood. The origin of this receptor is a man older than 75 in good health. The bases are TGTGCCAGCACTAGAGCGGGGTACACAGATACGCAGTATTTT. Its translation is CASTRAGYTDTQYF.